Detailed here is one T cell receptor (beta chain). Its target is unknown. TCRdb reprocessed the 5' RACE reads and reports one entry per CDR3 protein, with no DNA. The table for this sample gives just over 300,000 distinct CDR3 sequences. The CDR3 is 13 residues long. Germline CDR1 is SGHTA and CDR2 is FQGNSA. These data come from a study of monozygotic twins with inflammatory bowel disease. Study-wide results and caveats: Discordant twins showed the same repertoire similarity as concordant twins, possibly from limited power.

Specimen: blood. The TCR originated in a human donor with ulcerative colitis or Crohn's disease, or a healthy co-twin of an affected twin (not recorded which). This chain connects TRBV7-2 to TRBJ2-7; the D call of TRBD2 rests on TCRdb alone, since no DNA is present to check it. The CDR3 loop is CASSPSLNYEQYF.